This paragraph reports one T cell receptor (beta chain). What it binds is unknown. In germline, CDR1 is SNHLY, CDR2 FYNNEI. V was clipped by 4 bases and J by 7 bases; unmatched bases: 7. The CDR3 consists of 14 residues. The data stem from a study of T-cell memory formation after mild COVID-19. Across the study: Most TCR clusters belonged to a single donor. Overall study results and limits: For contracting clones, CD4+ ones sat mainly in CM and EM, CD8+ in EMRA. Day 37-peaking second-wave clones had unconfirmed SARS-CoV-2 specificity.

MiXCR, applied by TCRdb to the 5' RACE reads, yields one record per CDR3 protein. This table has roughly 180,000 distinct CDR3 sequences, less than 20% appearing once. The clonotype was recovered from a man aged 18 to 29 who had mild COVID-19 (a few samples of this study predate the infection). Cell type and time point are not known. The chain is built from TRBV2 and TRBJ1-5, with 7 nucleotides matching TRBD1. The source material was PBMCs or a T cell subset sorted from them (not recorded which). The CDR3 protein is CASSGDRAGQPQHF. CDR3 sequence (DNA): TGTGCCAGCAGTGGCGACAGGGCTGGGCAGCCCCAGCATTTT.